This entry lists 30 T cell receptor beta chains sequenced from one sample in a study of T-cell memory formation after mild COVID-19. TCRdb re-called the 5' RACE reads through MiXCR, storing one row per CDR3 protein. The sample lists some 350,000 distinct CDR3 sequences, 10% to 15% occurring once. Sequenced: PBMCs or a T cell subset sorted from them (not recorded which). All receptors come from a man younger than 30 who had mild COVID-19 (a few samples of this study predate the infection). Cell type and time point are not known.

V and J are TRBV30 and TRBJ2-7; 7 positions match TRBD2. V shed 8 bases and J 0 bases; nucleotides not matched to a gene: 10. The CDR3 length is 14 residues. In germline, CDR1 is GTSNPN, CDR2 SVGIG (reference sequence). CDR3 sequence (DNA): TGTGCCCTCCGGCGGCCTAGCGGCTCCTACGAGCAGTACTTC. It specifies CALRRPSGSYEQYF.

The chain couples TRBV5-1 to TRBJ2-7; the D call may be TRBD1 or TRBD2 (5 bases each). The germline V gene has CDR1 SGHRS and CDR2 YFSETQ. Trimming pared 0 bases from V and 3 bases from J, leaving 13 bases between. CDR3 length: 15 amino acids. The CDR3 region has the DNA TGCGCCAGCAGCTTGGGGGACCCTCGAAACTACGAGCAGTACTTC. This codes for CASSLGDPRNYEQYF.

This clonotype has more than one count but fewer than ten. The chain couples TRBV4-3 to TRBJ2-5; D could derive from TRBD1 or TRBD2 (5 bases each). V lost 5 bases, J lost 5 bases, and 12 bases lay in between. The CDR3 has 13 residues. Germline V gene sequence: CDR1 LGHNA, CDR2 YSLEER. CDR3: CASSLGPLETQYF. CDR3 in DNA: TGCGCCAGCAGCTTGGGACCTCTCGAGACCCAGTACTTC.

The V call is TRBV4-3, the J call TRBJ2-1, with TRBD2 matching 9 bases. V shed 0 bases, J shed 4 bases, and the junction held 4 bases outside the gene matches. CDR3 size: 16 residues. Germline V lookup: CDR1 LGHNA, CDR2 YSLEER. CDR3 amino acids: CASSQDYSGGYNEQFF. The CDR3 nucleotides read TGCGCCAGCAGCCAAGATTATAGCGGGGGTTACAATGAGCAGTTCTTC.

This clonotype was recorded many times. The chain has TRBV7-2 and TRBJ2-5, with 7 bases aligning to TRBD2. The CDR3 is made up of 16 amino acids. Germline assignment: CDR1 SGHTA and CDR2 FQGNSA. V was pared by 4 bases and J by 5 bases, with 13 bases of the junction left unmatched. This chain's CDR3 is CASSWGGGGTFETQYF. Here the CDR3 DNA reads TGTGCCAGCAGCTGGGGCGGGGGAGGAACTTTTGAGACCCAGTACTTC.

The V call is TRBV6-2 or TRBV6-3, the J call TRBJ2-1; possibly TRBD2 for D (5 bases). CDR1 is MNHEY and CDR2 is SVGEGT in the germline V gene. The CDR3 is 17 residues long. With 0 bases removed from V and 0 bases from J, the gap between germline ends came to 12 bases. The CDR3 region has the DNA TGTGCCAGCAGTTACTCGATTGGGAGTAGCTCCTACAATGAGCAGTTCTTC. It is translated as CASSYSIGSSSYNEQFF.

This clonotype was detected ten times or more. The chain employs TRBV5-1 and TRBJ2-5, with D tentatively TRBD1 (6 bases). Trimming stripped 0 bases from V and 2 bases from J, with 11 bases between. This CDR3 has 15 residues. Germline CDR1 reads SGHRS; CDR2 reads YFSETQ. CDR3 in DNA: TGCGCCAGCAGCTTGGTCCCTGGACAGCAAGAGACCCAGTACTTC. Its protein product is CASSLVPGQQETQYF. The full variable domain, completed using reference TRBV5-1 and TRBJ2-5, is KAGVTQTPRYLIKTRGQQVTLSCSPISGHRSVSWYQQTPGQGLQFLFEYFSETQRNKGNFPGRFSGRQFSNSRSEMNVSTLELGDSALYLCASSLVPGQQETQYFGPGTRLLVL.

This rearrangement joins TRBV7-2 to TRBJ1-3; D may be TRBD1 (6 bases). CDR1 is SGHTA and CDR2 is FQGNSA in the germline V gene. V was clipped by 1 base and J by 4 bases, with 11 bases between them. CDR3 length equals 15 residues. In DNA form, the CDR3 reads TGTGCCAGCAGCTTAGTAAAGGGGGAAGGAAACACCATATATTTT. Amino acid sequence: CASSLVKGEGNTIYF.

The chain combines TRBV7-8 with TRBJ2-3, with 8 nucleotides matching TRBD2. V shed 4 bases, J shed 0 bases, and the junction held 3 bases outside the gene matches. Per germline, CDR1 SGHVS and CDR2 FQNEAQ. There are 15 residues in the CDR3. CDR3 coding DNA: TGTGCCAGCAGCTCAATAGCGGGGAGCACAGATACGCAGTATTTT. It codes for CASSSIAGSTDTQYF. Looking up the rest from reference TRBV7-8 and TRBJ2-3 gives the full variable domain: GAGVSQSPRYKVAKRGQDVALRCDPISGHVSLFWYQQALGQGPEFLTYFQNEAQLDKSGLPSDRFFAERPEGSVSTLKIQRTQQEDSAVYLCASSSIAGSTDTQYFGPGTRLTVL.

This clonotype was picked up a small number of times. The rearrangement uses TRBV6-5 and TRBJ2-7; TRBD2 might be the D (5 bases). Germline V gene lookup returns CDR1 MNHEY and CDR2 SVGAGI. Trimming stripped 7 bases from V and 3 bases from J, with 10 bases between. The CDR3 loop spans 12 amino acids. CDR3 amino acids: CASTNEGYEQYF. CDR3 sequence (DNA): TGTGCCAGCACCAACGAGGGCTACGAGCAGTACTTC.

This clonotype was found many times. J is TRBJ2-5 and V is TRBV15; D unresolved. Germline V CDR1 and CDR2: LNHNV, YYDKDF (reference sequence). This CDR3 has 14 amino acids. Trimming left V 0 bases short and J 3 bases short, with 8 bases between. The CDR3 is CATSRDASKETQYF. Written as DNA, the CDR3 is TGTGCCACCAGCAGAGACGCATCTAAAGAGACCCAGTACTTC.

This clonotype was recorded a few times. The chain is built from TRBV4-3 and TRBJ1-1; D is unresolved. The CDR3 length is 14 residues. Between the trimmed V and J ends, which lost 3 bases and 3 bases, there was a span of 11 bases. The V gene's germline CDR1 is LGHNA and CDR2 YSLEER. CDR3 sequence reads: CASSQYLRDTEAFF. DNA for the CDR3: TGCGCCAGCAGCCAGTATTTAAGGGACACTGAAGCTTTCTTT.

There are a few counts of this clonotype. The chain recombines TRBV10-3 with TRBJ2-7; 10 nucleotides agree with TRBD1. CDR1 ENHRY and CDR2 SYGVKD come from the germline V gene. The ends lost 4 bases at V and 7 bases at J; junction bases unmatched: 7. The CDR3 is made up of 14 amino acids. As DNA, the CDR3 is TGTGCCATCAGTGGTATCGGGACAGGGGTTGAGCAGTACTTC. This gives the protein CAISGIGTGVEQYF.

This chain links TRBV7-6 with TRBJ2-1; the match to TRBD2 covers 10 bases. Trimming at V came to 5 bases and at J to 5 bases, leaving 12 bases not matched to a gene. Germline loops: CDR1 SGHVS, CDR2 FNYEAQ. CDR3 length equals 17 residues. This chain's CDR3 is CASSRSPTSGRNNEQFF. The DNA for the CDR3 is TGTGCCAGCAGCCGATCTCCGACTAGCGGGCGGAACAATGAGCAGTTCTTC.

In its sample, this clonotype was seen a few times. The chain recombines TRBV20-1 with TRBJ2-3; possibly TRBD2 for D (6 bases). The germline V gene encodes CDR1 DFQATT and CDR2 SNEGSKA (reference sequence). This CDR3 is built from 15 residues. Trimming stripped 1 base from V and 1 base from J, with 12 bases between. The CDR3 protein is CSARVRGSGTDTQYF. The CDR3 DNA sequence: TGCAGTGCTAGAGTGCGGGGTTCGGGCACAGATACGCAGTATTTT.

The chain has TRBV4-1 and TRBJ1-5, with 7 bases identical to TRBD1. V was clipped by 0 bases and J by 5 bases; unmatched bases: 10. This CDR3 has 17 residues. Germline V gene data show CDR1 as MGHRA and CDR2 as YSYEKL. The CDR3 region is CASSQDRQGGFDQPQHF. The CDR3 nucleotides are TGCGCCAGCAGCCAAGATCGACAGGGAGGTTTCGATCAGCCCCAGCATTTT.

The chain employs TRBV4-1 and TRBJ2-1; TRBD1 matches 8 bases. This CDR3 contains 16 residues. Germline loops: CDR1 MGHRA, CDR2 YSYEKL. Trimming removed 3 bases from V and 4 bases from J; junction bases left unmatched: 8. For the CDR3, the DNA is TGCGCCAGCAGCCACACCCCGGGACAGGTATACAATGAGCAGTTCTTC. It encodes CASSHTPGQVYNEQFF.

This clonotype was counted a single time. The rearrangement uses TRBV12-5 and TRBJ1-3; no clear D. Trimming shortened V by 4 bases and J by 0 bases, and 13 bases separated the two germline ends. CDR1 is LGHNT, CDR2 FRNRAP, per germline. The CDR3 runs to 16 residues. This chain's CDR3 is CASGYLTGHSGNTIYF. The CDR3 region has the DNA TGTGCTAGTGGTTATCTAACGGGCCACTCTGGAAACACCATATATTTT.

This clonotype was observed a few times. The J gene is TRBJ2-5, the V gene TRBV4-3, with D perhaps TRBD1 or TRBD2 (5 bases each). The CDR3 runs 14 residues. Germline-derived CDR1 and CDR2 are LGHNA and YSLEER. The V and J ends lost 3 bases and 8 bases respectively, with 16 bases between them. The CDR3 here is CASSHAGTASTQYF. The CDR3 coding sequence is TGCGCCAGCAGCCATGCCGGGACGGCTTCAACCCAGTACTTC.

Only a few counts were recorded for this clonotype. The chain recombines TRBV7-6 with TRBJ1-5; D remains unclear. V lost 5 bases, J lost 2 bases, and 16 bases lay in between. Germline V gene lookup returns CDR1 SGHVS and CDR2 FNYEAQ. The CDR3 extends over 16 amino acids. The CDR3 sequence: CASSPKGTAGNQPQHF. CDR3 DNA sequence: TGTGCCAGCAGCCCCAAGGGAACGGCGGGCAATCAGCCCCAGCATTTT. The full variable domain, with the rest looked up from reference TRBV7-6 and TRBJ1-5, is GAGVSQSPRYKVTKRGQDVALRCDPISGHVSLYWYRQALGQGPEFLTYFNYEAQQDKSGLPNDRFSAERPEGSISTLTIQRTEQRDSAMYRCASSPKGTAGNQPQHFGDGTRLSIL.

There are a few counts of this clonotype. This chain connects TRBV2 to TRBJ1-1; D unresolved. The CDR3 has 12 amino acids. Trimming shortened V by 11 bases and J by 1 base, and 11 bases separated the two germline ends. Germline CDR1 and CDR2: SNHLY and FYNNEI. The CDR3 here is CAEGGRNTEAFF. The CDR3 DNA follows: TGTGCCGAGGGAGGCAGGAACACTGAAGCTTTCTTT.

The rearrangement links TRBV7-2 to TRBJ1-4; D unresolved. Germline values: CDR1 SGHTA, CDR2 FQGNSA. This CDR3 is built from 14 residues. Trimming took 4 bases from V and 8 from J, leaving 14 bases between them. CDR3 coding DNA: TGTGCCAGCAGCTCCGGGGTGGGAGGCGAAAAACTGTTTTTT. Translated: CASSSGVGGEKLFF.

At least ten counts were recorded for this clonotype. The chain couples TRBV19 to TRBJ1-1; TRBD1 is a possible D gene (5 bases). V was shortened by 7 bases and J by 0 bases, with 9 bases between the two germline ends. From germline, CDR1 is LNHDA and CDR2 SQIVND (reference sequence). CDR3 size: 13 residues. CDR3 residues: CASTRGLNTEAFF. CDR3 nucleotide sequence: TGTGCCAGTACCCGGGGCTTGAACACTGAAGCTTTCTTT.

The sample holds one count of this clonotype. The chain combines TRBV12-3 or TRBV12-4 with TRBJ2-5; D gene uncertain. This CDR3 comprises 12 residues. V was cut by 6 bases and J by 5 bases, with 10 bases left in between. CDR3 bases: TGTGCCAGCAGCGCGCTGGGGGAGACCCAGTACTTC. Its protein is CASSALGETQYF.

In its sample, this clonotype was seen a few times. The chain has TRBV5-1 and TRBJ2-1; 7 bases map to TRBD2. This CDR3 spans 15 amino acids. Germline CDR1 SGHRS, CDR2 YFSETQ. V gave up 5 bases and J gave up 6 bases; unmatched junction bases: 11. The CDR3 here is CASSLTSIYGNEQFF. In DNA form, the CDR3 reads TGCGCCAGCAGTCTGACTAGCATTTATGGCAATGAGCAGTTCTTC.

V gene TRBV9 combines with J gene TRBJ2-1; D not certain. The CDR3 extends over 14 amino acids. Germline lookup yields CDR1 SGDLS and CDR2 YYNGEE. V was trimmed by 3 bases and J by 3 bases, leaving 10 bases between them. Here the CDR3 reads CASSAFRDYNEQFF. CDR3 nucleotide sequence: TGTGCCAGCAGCGCCTTTAGGGACTACAATGAGCAGTTCTTC.

The chain is built from TRBV5-1 and TRBJ2-5, with D possibly being TRBD1 (5 bases). Germline-derived CDR1 and CDR2 are SGHRS and YFSETQ. Trimming removed 4 bases from V and 4 bases from J, with 8 bases in between. The CDR3 totals 12 residues. Here the CDR3 reads CASSTDRETQYF. The CDR3 DNA sequence: TGCGCCAGCAGCACAGACAGAGAGACCCAGTACTTC.

The CDR3 sequence: CASSQHDGNQPQHF. The CDR3 DNA sequence: TGTGCCAGCAGCCAACACGACGGGAATCAGCCCCAGCATTTT. This chain connects TRBV4-2 to TRBJ1-5; D remains unclear. CDR1 and CDR2 from the germline V gene are LGHNA and YNFKEQ. The CDR3 runs to 14 residues. Trimming shortened V by 2 bases and J by 4 bases, and 9 bases separated the two germline ends.

J is TRBJ2-1 and V is TRBV5-1; unclear D gene. The V gene lost 4 bases and the J gene lost 6 bases, with 11 bases spanning the gap. CDR3 size: 13 residues. Per the germline V gene, CDR1 is SGHRS and CDR2 is YFSETQ. For the CDR3, the DNA is TGCGCCAGCAGCCCCTCAGACGTCAATGAGCAGTTCTTC. This codes for CASSPSDVNEQFF. Full variable domain (rest looked up from reference TRBV5-1 and TRBJ2-1): KAGVTQTPRYLIKTRGQQVTLSCSPISGHRSVSWYQQTPGQGLQFLFEYFSETQRNKGNFPGRFSGRQFSNSRSEMNVSTLELGDSALYLCASSPSDVNEQFFGPGTRLTVL.

This chain connects TRBV7-3 to TRBJ1-1; TRBD1 might be the D (5 bases). Trimming took 3 bases from V and 4 from J, leaving 9 bases between them. This CDR3 contains 13 residues. Per the germline V gene, CDR1 is SGHTA and CDR2 is FQGTGA. As DNA, the CDR3 is TGTGCCAGCAGCTTCGGGGGACCCACTGAAGCTTTCTTT. Its protein is CASSFGGPTEAFF.